This passage covers 21 T cell receptor beta chains from one sample sequenced in a study of T cells after yellow fever vaccination. Each CDR3 protein gets one entry after TCRdb re-called the 5' RACE reads with MiXCR. The sample records 150,000 to 200,000 distinct CDR3 sequences, roughly 9% being singletons. The sample here was CD8+ T cells sorted from PBMCs, taken 45 days after the yellow fever booster vaccination. The receptor source for this set is a man aged 18 to 30 who received the YFV17D yellow fever vaccine.

This clonotype was seen only a few times. The V gene is TRBV20-1, the J gene TRBJ2-7; D gene unclear. This CDR3 comprises 11 residues. V lost 2 bases, J lost 4 bases, and 6 bases lay in between. Germline values: CDR1 DFQATT, CDR2 SNEGSKA (reference sequence). The CDR3 DNA reads as TGCAGTGCTAGAAGCCTTTACGAGCAGTACTTC. Protein sequence: CSARSLYEQYF.

This clonotype was observed a few times. The J gene is TRBJ1-5, the V gene TRBV21-1; TRBD1 was called by the table and not checked on the DNA. TRBV21-1 is a recognized pseudogene. The CDR3 length is 17 residues. The CDR3: CASSKVGRDRGNQPQHF. CDR3 in DNA: TGTGCCAGCAGCAAAGTAGGTAGGGACAGAGGCAATCAGCCCCAGCATTTT.

This clonotype has more than one count but fewer than ten. This chain joins TRBV24-1 and TRBJ2-3, with no clear D. The germline CDR1 and CDR2 sequences are KGHDR and SFDVKD. V was cut by 3 bases and J by 6 bases, with 9 bases left in between. This CDR3 has 13 amino acids. The CDR3 reads CATSDPLKDTQYF. In nucleotides, the CDR3 is TGTGCCACCAGTGATCCCTTAAAGGATACGCAGTATTTT.

This rearrangement joins TRBV7-8 to TRBJ2-7; D is undetermined. Trimming cost V 1 base and J 6 bases, with 7 bases left between them. Germline V CDR1 and CDR2: SGHVS, FQNEAQ. CDR3 length: 12 amino acids. The CDR3 loop is CASSLGASEQYF. The DNA of the CDR3 is TGTGCCAGCAGCTTAGGGGCTAGCGAGCAGTACTTC.

V usage is TRBV4-2 and J usage is TRBJ2-1; D unresolved. This CDR3 comprises 11 residues. Germline V gives CDR1 LGHNA, CDR2 YNFKEQ. With 1 base removed from V and 10 bases from J, the gap between germline ends came to 5 bases. The DNA of the CDR3 is TGTGCCAGCAGCCAAGGGTTGGAGCAGTTCTTC. Translated: CASSQGLEQFF.

This clonotype was counted only a few times. The J gene is TRBJ2-3, the V gene TRBV12-5; 9 bases map to TRBD1. V lost 4 bases and J lost 3; bases outside the gene matches: 5. Germline lookup yields CDR1 LGHNT and CDR2 FRNRAP. The CDR3 extends over 15 amino acids. CDR3 protein: CASGSGTGMTDTQYF. The CDR3 DNA is TGTGCTAGTGGTTCGGGGACAGGGATGACAGATACGCAGTATTTT.

Turning to this clonotype: An end of the junction does not agree with germline; a read error may underlie this. The chain joins TRBV7-7 to TRBJ2-1; a possible D gene is TRBD1 (6 bases). This CDR3 has 13 amino acids. Looked up from germline, CDR1 is SSHAT and CDR2 is FNYEAQ (reference sequence). The CDR3 protein is CASSRGLGDEQFF. CDR3 in DNA: TGTGCTAGCAGCAGGGGTCTTGGAGATGAGCAGTTCTTC.

This clonotype was found a few times. The chain links TRBV3-1 to TRBJ2-7, with D maybe TRBD1 (5 bases). Germline-derived CDR1 and CDR2 are LGHDT and YNNKEL (reference sequence). Trimming took 0 bases from V and 1 from J, leaving 10 bases between them. The CDR3 is 15 amino acids. This CDR3 reads CASSQEKGLSYEQYF. CDR3 bases: TGTGCCAGCAGCCAAGAAAAGGGGTTGTCCTACGAGCAGTACTTC.

This clonotype was seen only a few times. The genes are TRBV4-1 and TRBJ2-1; 7 bases map to TRBD1. Trimming cost V 11 bases and J 0 bases; bases outside gene matches: 1. This CDR3 has 12 amino acids. Germline V gives CDR1 MGHRA, CDR2 YSYEKL. The CDR3: CAAGGSYNEQFF. CDR3 DNA: TGCGCCGCAGGGGGCTCCTACAATGAGCAGTTCTTC.

In its sample, this clonotype was seen a few times. The chain links TRBV9 to TRBJ1-3, with 10 bases matching TRBD1. Germline CDR1 reads SGDLS; CDR2 reads YYNGEE. The CDR3 has 16 residues. V trimming: 4 bases; J trimming: 2 bases; junction bases outside the gene matches: 6. This CDR3 is CASSPGTGEAGNTIYF. In nucleotides, the CDR3 is TGTGCCAGCAGCCCAGGGACAGGGGAAGCTGGAAACACCATATATTTT.

This clonotype was observed a handful of times. The chain recombines TRBV2 with TRBJ2-7; no clear D gene. V was trimmed by 5 bases and J by 3 bases, leaving 11 bases between them. This CDR3 spans 13 amino acids. The V gene's germline CDR1 is SNHLY and CDR2 FYNNEI. CDR3 residues: CASSPFLGYEQYV. DNA of the CDR3: TGTGCCAGCAGTCCCTTCCTGGGCTACGAGCAGTACGTC.

This clonotype came up many times. The V gene is TRBV5-1, the J gene TRBJ1-2, with D unclear. Germline loops: CDR1 SGHRS, CDR2 YFSETQ. This CDR3 spans 13 amino acids. V was clipped by 2 bases and J by 5 bases, with 10 bases between them. CDR3 DNA sequence: TGCGCCAGCAGCTTCGCCGACCCGTATGGCTACACCTTC. It is translated as CASSFADPYGYTF. Filled out from reference TRBV5-1 and TRBJ1-2, the complete variable domain reads KAGVTQTPRYLIKTRGQQVTLSCSPISGHRSVSWYQQTPGQGLQFLFEYFSETQRNKGNFPGRFSGRQFSNSRSEMNVSTLELGDSALYLCASSFADPYGYTFGSGTRLTVV.

The chain uses TRBV12-3 or TRBV12-4 and TRBJ2-6; D unresolved. The CDR3 spans 14 residues. With 7 bases removed from V and 1 base from J, the gap between germline ends came to 8 bases. CDR3 sequence: CASIGRSGANVLTF. The CDR3 DNA reads TGTGCCAGCATTGGGCGATCTGGGGCCAACGTCCTGACTTTC.

The chain uses TRBV29-1 and TRBJ2-7, with 7 bases aligning to TRBD1. The CDR3 runs to 13 residues. Germline V gene sequence: CDR1 SQVTM, CDR2 ANQGSEA. The junction had 13 bases not matched to a gene; V was cut back by 7 bases and J by 7 bases. CDR3 region: CSATGTEDWEQYF. The CDR3 DNA is TGCAGCGCGACGGGGACAGAGGATTGGGAGCAGTACTTC.

This clonotype was detected only a few times. The chain couples TRBV18 to TRBJ2-5; weak D call: TRBD1 (9 bases). Germline V gene sequence: CDR1 KGHSH, CDR2 LQKENI. The CDR3 runs to 17 residues. The V gene lost 4 bases and the J gene lost 4 bases, with 22 bases spanning the gap. The CDR3: CASSLASGTGTRETQYF. Here the CDR3 DNA reads TGTGCCAGCTCACTCGCATCCGGGACAGGGACTAGAGAGACCCAGTACTTC.

This clonotype occurred a few times. This chain uses TRBV2 with TRBJ1-2, with a weak D call TRBD1 (5 bases). Germline V CDR1 and CDR2: SNHLY, FYNNEI. V lost 9 bases and J lost 2, with 13 bases in between. The CDR3 loop spans 13 amino acids. CDR3 protein: CARGEALNYGYTF. CDR3 bases: TGTGCCAGGGGGGAAGCTTTGAACTATGGCTACACCTTC.

The chain has TRBV27 and TRBJ2-7; D is unclear. Trimming removed 6 bases from V and 3 bases from J, with 12 bases in between. The germline CDR1 and CDR2 sequences are MNHEY and SMNVEV (reference sequence). The CDR3 spans 13 residues. CDR3 loop: CASSHSQFYEQYV. The CDR3 bases are TGTGCCAGCAGCCACTCCCAATTCTACGAGCAGTACGTC.

V usage is TRBV30 and J usage is TRBJ1-5, with D unresolved. Trimming stripped 5 bases from V and 7 bases from J, with 9 bases between. The CDR3 spans 11 residues. Germline V gives CDR1 GTSNPN, CDR2 SVGIG (reference sequence). CDR3 nucleotides: TGTGCCTGGGGGGTTGGACAGCCCCAGCATTTT. Protein product: CAWGVGQPQHF.

The chain links TRBV5-1 to TRBJ1-1, with 10 nucleotides matching TRBD1. Trimming cost V 0 bases and J 5 bases; bases outside gene matches: 7. The CDR3 consists of 16 residues. CDR1 is SGHRS and CDR2 is YFSETQ in the germline V gene. The CDR3 DNA follows: TGCGCCAGCAGCTTGGAGACAGGGGGCGGAGGGACTGAAGCTTTCTTT. Encoded protein: CASSLETGGGGTEAFF. Combining the CDR3 with reference TRBV5-1 and TRBJ1-1 gives the whole variable domain KAGVTQTPRYLIKTRGQQVTLSCSPISGHRSVSWYQQTPGQGLQFLFEYFSETQRNKGNFPGRFSGRQFSNSRSEMNVSTLELGDSALYLCASSLETGGGGTEAFFGQGTRLTVV.

At least ten counts were recorded for this clonotype. The V call is TRBV4-1, the J call TRBJ1-5; D call uncertain. V lost 1 base, J lost 3 bases, and 7 bases lay in between. This CDR3 has 14 amino acids. The germline V gene has CDR1 MGHRA and CDR2 YSYEKL. The CDR3 protein is CASSQGQANQPQHF. CDR3 DNA: TGCGCCAGCAGCCAAGGCCAGGCCAATCAGCCCCAGCATTTT.

In this sample, this clonotype turned up many times. The rearrangement joins TRBV4-1 to TRBJ2-1; D possibly corresponds to TRBD2 (7 bases). Trimming stripped 0 bases from V and 5 bases from J, with 14 bases between. The CDR3 length is 16 residues. Germline CDR1 and CDR2: MGHRA and YSYEKL. The CDR3 DNA reads as TGCGCCAGCAGCCAAGATTATCGGGGGGCGAACAATGAGCAGTTCTTC. Its translation: CASSQDYRGANNEQFF.